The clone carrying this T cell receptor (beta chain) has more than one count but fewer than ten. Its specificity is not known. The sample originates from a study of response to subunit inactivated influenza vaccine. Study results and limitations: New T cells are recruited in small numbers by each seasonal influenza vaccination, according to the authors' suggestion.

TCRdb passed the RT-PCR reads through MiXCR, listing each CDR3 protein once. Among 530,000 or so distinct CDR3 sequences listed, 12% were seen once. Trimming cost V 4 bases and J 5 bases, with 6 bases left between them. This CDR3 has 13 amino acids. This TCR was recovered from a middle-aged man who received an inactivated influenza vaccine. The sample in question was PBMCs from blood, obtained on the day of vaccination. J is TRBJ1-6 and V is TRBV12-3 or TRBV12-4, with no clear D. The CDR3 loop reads CASSSGDNSPLHF. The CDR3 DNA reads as TGTGCCAGCAGTTCAGGAGATAATTCACCCCTCCACTTT.